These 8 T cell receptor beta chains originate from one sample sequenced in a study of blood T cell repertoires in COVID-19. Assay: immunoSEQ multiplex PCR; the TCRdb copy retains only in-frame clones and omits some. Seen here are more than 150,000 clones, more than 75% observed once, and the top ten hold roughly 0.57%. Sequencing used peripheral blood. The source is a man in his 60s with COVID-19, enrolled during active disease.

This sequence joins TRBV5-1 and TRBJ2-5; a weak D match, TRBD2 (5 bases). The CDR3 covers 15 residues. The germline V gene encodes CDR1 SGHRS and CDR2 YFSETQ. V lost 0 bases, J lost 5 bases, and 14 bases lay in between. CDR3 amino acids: CASSLELQRVETQYF. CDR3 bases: TGCGCCAGCAGCTTGGAATTGCAGAGGGTGGAGACCCAGTACTTC.

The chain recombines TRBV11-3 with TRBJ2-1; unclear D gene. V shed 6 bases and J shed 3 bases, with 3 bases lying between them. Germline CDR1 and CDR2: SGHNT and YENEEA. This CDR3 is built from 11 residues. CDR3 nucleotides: TGTGCCAGCAGTCGCTACAATGAGCAGTTCTTC. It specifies CASSRYNEQFF.

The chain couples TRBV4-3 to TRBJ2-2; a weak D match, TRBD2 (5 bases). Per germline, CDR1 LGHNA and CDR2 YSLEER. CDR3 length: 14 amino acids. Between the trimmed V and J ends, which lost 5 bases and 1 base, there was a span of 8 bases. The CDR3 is CASSFGENTGELFF. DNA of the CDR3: TGCGCCAGCAGCTTCGGGGAGAACACCGGGGAGCTGTTTTTT.

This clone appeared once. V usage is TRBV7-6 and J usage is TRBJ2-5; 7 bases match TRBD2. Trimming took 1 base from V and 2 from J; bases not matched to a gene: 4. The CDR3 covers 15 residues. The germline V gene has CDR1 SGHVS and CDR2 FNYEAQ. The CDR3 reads CASSLGAGLQETQYF. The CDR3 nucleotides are TGTGCCAGCAGCTTAGGAGCGGGGTTACAAGAGACCCAGTACTTC.

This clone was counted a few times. DNA for the CDR3: TGCGCCAGCAGCTTGAGCGGGCCTCCTCAAAACACTGAAGCTTTCTTT. This sequence encodes CASSLSGPPQNTEAFF. This chain joins TRBV5-1 and TRBJ1-1; D is unresolved. This CDR3 region has 16 residues. Trimming removed 1 base at V and 2 bases at J, with 15 bases between. Germline V gives CDR1 SGHRS, CDR2 YFSETQ.

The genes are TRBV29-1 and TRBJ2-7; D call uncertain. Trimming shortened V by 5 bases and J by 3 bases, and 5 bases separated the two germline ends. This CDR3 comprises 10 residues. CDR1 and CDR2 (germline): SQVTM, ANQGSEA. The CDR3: CSVLIYEQYF. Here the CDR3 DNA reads TGCAGCGTTCTTATCTACGAGCAGTACTTC.

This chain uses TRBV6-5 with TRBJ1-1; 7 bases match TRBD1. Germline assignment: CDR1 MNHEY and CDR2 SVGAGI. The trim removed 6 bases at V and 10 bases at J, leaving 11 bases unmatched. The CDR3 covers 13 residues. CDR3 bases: TGTGCCAGCAGACCTATGACAGGGAGGTCAGCTTTCTTT. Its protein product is CASRPMTGRSAFF.

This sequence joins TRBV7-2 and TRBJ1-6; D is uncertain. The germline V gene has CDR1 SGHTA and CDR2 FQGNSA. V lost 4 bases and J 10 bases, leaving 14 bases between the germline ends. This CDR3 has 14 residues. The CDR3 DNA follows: TGTGCCAGCAGCTCGTATATAGAGTCGTCACCCCTCCACTTT. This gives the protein CASSSYIESSPLHF.